This paragraph covers one T cell receptor beta chain sequence. Participant age was roughly 18 to 95 years, and participants resided in fewer than 30 US areas. Two negative PCRs, clearance, or symptom resolution characterized the recovered Cohort 3 donors. The data originate from a study of blood T cell repertoires in COVID-19. Study in general: Both acute and convalescent COVID-19 samples were obtained from the United States, Italy and Spain.

Per the original methods: Amplification from reference gene primers served as the basis for estimated nucleated cell counts. Produced via immunoSEQ multiplex PCR; TCRdb's table is partial and in-frame only. For V, J and clone size, that table is used; D and trimming come from the DNA. The data show about 480,000 clones, more than 75% seen once. The CDR3 is 21 amino acids. Germline assignment: CDR1 LGHDT and CDR2 YNNKEL (reference sequence). V gave up 4 bases and J gave up 6 bases, with 37 bases separating them. This receptor was identified in a woman between 35 and 50 years old who had recovered from COVID-19. The rearrangement uses TRBV3-1 (or the pseudogene TRBV3-2) and TRBJ2-7; a possible D gene is TRBD2 (6 bases). The sample consisted of PBMCs or T cells enriched from blood (not recorded which). CDR3 sequence (DNA): TGTGCCAGCAGCCGACGCATAAAACCGGGGGACTGGCGTCCCGAACCCCTCGAGCAGTACTTC. Translated, it gives CASSRRIKPGDWRPEPLEQYF.